A few counts support the clone carrying this T cell receptor beta chain. Its antigen is as yet unknown. These data are taken from a study of cytomegalovirus exposure and HLA in healthy donors. Findings and caveats of the study: Later analysis revealed greater clonal expansion in HLA-associated TCR beta chains than in equally common others.

CDR3 length equals 16 residues. V lost 4 bases to trimming and J lost 2 bases; unmatched junction nucleotides: 7. Germline CDR1 MNHNS, CDR2 SASEGT. Primers: 60 Vbeta forward and 13 Jbeta reverse. Using immunoSEQ multiplex PCR, the repertoire was profiled, and TCRdb retains in-frame clones only, with some absent. The sample includes 140,000 to 150,000 clones, around 79% of them seen just once. This chain joins TRBV6-1 and TRBJ1-2, with 10 bases aligning to TRBD1. What was sequenced was PBMCs. The source is a woman in her thirties or forties in good health and CMV-seropositive. CDR3 bases: TGTGCCAGCAGTGTGATGACAGGGGGCGTCAACTATGGCTACACCTTC. Its protein is CASSVMTGGVNYGYTF.